The rows below give T cell receptor beta chains drawn from one sample of a study of response to subunit inactivated influenza vaccine. TCRdb re-called the RT-PCR reads through MiXCR, storing one row per CDR3 protein. Of around 650,000 distinct CDR3 sequences listed, around 14% are singletons. The sequencing here drew on PBMCs from blood, taken less than 13 days after vaccination. All receptors come from a man over 45 who received an inactivated influenza vaccine. Both conserved end residues are part of each CDR3. A D gene is named only where the DNA matches it firmly. Size values are once, few and many counts, or a class for expanded clones, and some rows have none.

j_call d_call v_call clone_size cdr3_nt cdr3_aa
TRBJ2-5 - TRBV7-9 few TGTGCCAGCAGCTCCCGTCGGCAAGAGACCCAGTACTTC CASSSRRQETQYF
TRBJ1-1 - TRBV5-1 - TGCGCCAGCAGCTACTACAGGGACACTGAAGCTTTCTTT CASSYYRDTEAFF
TRBJ2-3 TRBD2 TRBV5-1 few TGCGCCAGCAGTTATAGCGGGGGGCACACAGATACGCAGTATTTT CASSYSGGHTDTQYF
TRBJ1-5 - TRBV9 - TGTGCCAGCAGCGAGGGACTGAGGAGTCAGCCCCAGCATTTT CASSEGLRSQPQHF
TRBJ2-7 - TRBV7-9 few TGTGCCAGCAGCCCCTTTGACTACTACGAGCAGTACTTC CASSPFDYYEQYF
TRBJ2-3 - TRBV4-3 many TGCGCCAGCAGCCACCGGGACGGACGCACAGATACGCAGTATTTT CASSHRDGRTDTQYF
TRBJ2-7 - TRBV4-2 few TGTGCCAGCAGCCAACCCGGGACTCCGTACGAGCAGTACTTC CASSQPGTPYEQYF
TRBJ2-4 - TRBV29-1 - TGCAGCGCTAAACGGAGGGACGGGAAAAACATTCAGTACTTC CSAKRRDGKNIQYF
TRBJ2-5 TRBD1 TRBV20-1 many TGCAGTGCTAGGGCAGGGGGCCAAGAGACCCAGTACTTC CSARAGGQETQYF
TRBJ1-4 - TRBV25-1 few TGTGCCAGCAGCGAAGGGAAGGTGACAACTAATGAAAAACTGTTTTTT CASSEGKVTTNEKLFF
TRBJ2-5 - TRBV12-3/TRBV12-4 - TGTGCCAGCAGCCCCGTAGGGTTGGAAGAGACCCAGTACTTC CASSPVGLEETQYF
TRBJ1-2 TRBD1 TRBV5-5 few TGTGCCAGCAGTTACGGGACAGTGGACAACTATGGCTACACCTTC CASSYGTVDNYGYTF
TRBJ2-5 TRBD1 TRBV2 few TGTGCCAGCTCCGCCGGGACAGGGAGTTGGGAGACCCAGTACTTC CASSAGTGSWETQYF